This passage covers 21 T cell receptor beta chains from one sample sequenced in a study of blood T cell repertoires in COVID-19. Repertoires were generated with immunoSEQ multiplex PCR, while TCRdb's copy carries only in-frame clones and drops some. The sample contains under 200,000 clones, approximately 87% of which appear only once. Material: peripheral blood. These receptor sequences come from a man younger than 30 with active or convalescent COVID-19.

This clone has just one count. The V call is TRBV2, the J call TRBJ1-2; perhaps TRBD1 as D (6 bases). Germline loops: CDR1 SNHLY, CDR2 FYNNEI. Trimming left V 5 bases short and J 6 bases short, with 22 bases between. This CDR3 contains 16 residues. The CDR3 nucleotides read TGTGCCAGCAGTATCGATCGGGTGACAGGAGTTAATGGCTACACCTTC. This translates into CASSIDRVTGVNGYTF.

The rearrangement uses TRBV7-3 and TRBJ2-1, with a possible D match to TRBD1 (6 bases). This CDR3 is built from 15 residues. Germline V lookup: CDR1 SGHTA, CDR2 FQGTGA. The V and J ends lost 5 bases and 0 bases respectively, with 11 bases between them. Here the CDR3 DNA reads TGTGCCAGCAGCCCGACAGGAAACTCCTACAATGAGCAGTTCTTC. It is translated as CASSPTGNSYNEQFF. Together with reference TRBV7-3 and TRBJ2-1, the CDR3 gives the full variable domain: GAGVSQTPSNKVTEKGKYVELRCDPISGHTALYWYRQSLGQGPEFLIYFQGTGAADDSGLPNDRFFAVRPEGSVSTLKIQRTERGDSAVYLCASSPTGNSYNEQFFGPGTRLTVL.

The chain is built from TRBV7-6 and TRBJ2-1; the match to TRBD2 covers 7 bases. Germline loops: CDR1 SGHVS, CDR2 FNYEAQ. This CDR3 region has 17 residues. V lost 1 base to trimming and J lost 0 bases; unmatched junction nucleotides: 6. Here the CDR3 reads CASSLVPGGSSYNEQFF. The CDR3 coding sequence is TGTGCCAGCAGCTTAGTCCCGGGAGGATCCTCCTACAATGAGCAGTTCTTC.

J is TRBJ2-1 and V is TRBV7-2; the match to TRBD1 covers 10 bases. Germline V CDR1 and CDR2: SGHTA, FQGNSA. The CDR3 length is 16 residues. The V and J ends lost 0 bases and 2 bases, in that order; junction bases with no gene match: 1. CDR3 DNA: TGTGCCAGCAGCTTAGCAGGGACAGGGGCCTACAATGAGCAGTTCTTC. Protein product: CASSLAGTGAYNEQFF.

The genes are TRBV2 and TRBJ1-5; 9 bases are shared with TRBD1. V was pared by 4 bases and J by 2 bases, with 0 bases of the junction left unmatched. The CDR3 has 14 amino acids. Germline V gene data show CDR1 as SNHLY and CDR2 as FYNNEI. CDR3 bases: TGTGCCAGCAGTGGACAGGGGGGCAATCAGCCCCAGCATTTT. Translating gives CASSGQGGNQPQHF.

V and J are TRBV28 and TRBJ1-1, with a tentative D call TRBD1 (6 bases). The germline V gene has CDR1 MDHEN and CDR2 SYDVKM. The V end was cut by 6 bases, the J end by 11 bases, with 16 bases between. This CDR3 region has 12 residues. CDR3 in DNA: TGTGCCAGCAGGAGGGGTGGGACAAACGCTTTCTTT. Amino acids: CASRRGGTNAFF.

This clone turned up a few times. The rearrangement joins TRBV19 to TRBJ1-2; a possible D gene is TRBD1 (5 bases). V lost 4 bases and J lost 2, with 17 bases in between. The CDR3 is 16 amino acids. Germline V CDR1 and CDR2: LNHDA, SQIVND (reference sequence). The DNA of the CDR3 is TGTGCCAGTAGTAAGCATTCGGGGGAGATCAACTATGGCTACACCTTC. Protein sequence: CASSKHSGEINYGYTF.

The rearrangement links TRBV29-1 to TRBJ1-1; D is possibly TRBD1 (5 bases). CDR3 size: 13 residues. The V gene lost 4 bases and the J gene lost 4 bases, with 13 bases spanning the gap. The germline CDR1 and CDR2 sequences are SQVTM and ANQGSEA. Here the CDR3 reads CSVVEGIITEAFF. CDR3 coding DNA: TGCAGCGTTGTGGAGGGGATTATCACTGAAGCTTTCTTT.

The chain recombines TRBV7-2 with TRBJ2-1, with TRBD1 identical over 8 bases. V was clipped by 4 bases and J by 4 bases; unmatched bases: 6. This CDR3 has 15 residues. Germline lookup yields CDR1 SGHTA and CDR2 FQGNSA. The CDR3: CASSSTGGKYNEQFF. CDR3 bases: TGTGCCAGCAGCTCCACAGGGGGAAAATACAATGAGCAGTTCTTC.

The gene calls are TRBV15 and TRBJ1-4; the match to TRBD1 covers 7 bases. Trimming took 0 bases from V and 5 from J; bases not matched to a gene: 3. Looked up from germline, CDR1 is LNHNV and CDR2 is YYDKDF (reference sequence). CDR3 length: 15 amino acids. Here the CDR3 reads CATSRDLTGNEKLFF. The CDR3 DNA reads as TGTGCCACCAGCAGAGATCTGACAGGGAATGAAAAACTGTTTTTT.

The genes are TRBV11-3 and TRBJ2-2; 12 bases agree with TRBD2. The CDR3 consists of 16 residues. J was trimmed by 4 bases and V by 5 bases; bases with no gene match: 5. CDR1 is SGHNT, CDR2 YENEEA, per germline. The CDR3 is CASSTRLAGATGELFF. CDR3 nucleotide sequence: TGTGCCAGCAGCACCCGACTAGCGGGGGCCACCGGGGAGCTGTTTTTT.

The V gene is TRBV7-2, the J gene TRBJ2-2; D ambiguous. This CDR3 region has 14 residues. Germline CDR1 and CDR2: SGHTA and FQGNSA. V was shortened by 3 bases and J by 8 bases, with 13 bases between the two germline ends. CDR3 residues: CASSLGLARGELFF. The DNA of the CDR3 is TGTGCCAGCAGCTTGGGCCTCGCTCGGGGGGAGCTGTTTTTT.

The rearrangement links TRBV11-3 to TRBJ2-2, with TRBD2 identical over 8 bases. This CDR3 is 15 amino acids long. Germline V gene lookup returns CDR1 SGHNT and CDR2 YENEEA. With V trimmed by 5 bases and J by 1 base, 3 bases remained unmatched. The chain's CDR3 is CASSATSGNTGELFF. CDR3 nucleotides: TGTGCCAGCAGCGCAACTAGCGGGAACACCGGGGAGCTGTTTTTT.

The chain employs TRBV24-1 and TRBJ2-1, with TRBD2 matching 7 bases. Germline V gene data show CDR1 as KGHDR and CDR2 as SFDVKD. The CDR3 is 18 amino acids. V trimming: 1 base; J trimming: 7 bases; junction bases outside the gene matches: 15. DNA for the CDR3: TGTGCCACCAGTGATTTTCTTCCCGGGGCGGGAGCGGAGAATGAGCAGTTCTTC. The encoded protein is CATSDFLPGAGAENEQFF.

Details on this clone: Additional DNA sequences in this sample encode the identical CDR3. This sequence joins TRBV12-3 or TRBV12-4 and TRBJ1-1; D is ambiguous. V lost 2 bases, J lost 0 bases, and 4 bases lay in between. The CDR3 has 13 residues. CDR3 sequence reads: CASSLQMNTEAFF. DNA for the CDR3: TGTGCCAGCAGTTTACAGATGAACACTGAAGCTTTCTTT.

V and J are TRBV28 and TRBJ2-7; 11 bases line up with TRBD2. Unmatched junction bases numbered 11, after V lost 5 bases and J lost 5 bases. The CDR3 length is 16 residues. The germline gives CDR1 MDHEN, CDR2 SYDVKM. The CDR3 is CASSENSGGALNEQYV. The CDR3 DNA reads as TGTGCCAGCAGTGAAAATAGCGGGGGGGCCTTGAACGAGCAGTACGTC.

This clone was detected a few times. The V call is TRBV5-1, the J call TRBJ1-2; unclear D gene. Germline V CDR1 and CDR2: SGHRS, YFSETQ. The V end lost 0 bases, the J end lost 5 bases, and 14 bases lay between the germline ends. The CDR3 runs 15 residues. CDR3 residues: CASSLAGVFDYGYTF. CDR3 DNA: TGCGCCAGCAGCTTGGCCGGGGTTTTTGATTATGGCTACACCTTC.

This clone was observed a single time. The CDR3: CASSLLSGGLFYGYTF. DNA for the CDR3: TGTGCCAGCAGCTTGCTATCGGGGGGCTTATTCTATGGCTACACCTTC. The rearrangement joins TRBV5-6 to TRBJ1-2; the D gene is possibly TRBD1 (6 bases). CDR3 length: 16 residues. Germline CDR1 and CDR2: SGHDT and YYEEEE. The V end lost 1 base, the J end lost 4 bases, and 17 bases lay between the germline ends.

The rearrangement uses TRBV6-2 or TRBV6-3 and TRBJ2-1; possibly TRBD2 for D (6 bases). V lost 3 bases and J lost 4, with 10 bases in between. CDR3 length: 14 amino acids. The germline gives CDR1 MNHEY, CDR2 SVGEGT. As DNA, the CDR3 is TGTGCCAGCAGTTATTGGGGGGAGTACAATGAGCAGTTCTTC. It codes for CASSYWGEYNEQFF.

This chain joins TRBV6-2 or TRBV6-3 and TRBJ2-7; D is uncertain. The CDR3 covers 14 residues. V was pared by 2 bases and J by 5 bases, with 13 bases between. Germline CDR1 MNHEY, CDR2 SVGEGT. The CDR3 spells CASSYSLIHNEQYF. The CDR3 nucleotides read TGTGCCAGCAGTTACAGCCTAATTCATAACGAGCAGTACTTC.

V usage is TRBV9 and J usage is TRBJ2-1; 8 bases fit TRBD2. Looked up from germline, CDR1 is SGDLS and CDR2 is YYNGEE. The CDR3 extends over 17 amino acids. The V gene end was trimmed by 0 bases and the J gene end by 0 bases; junction bases not matched to a gene: 5. In DNA, the CDR3 is TGTGCCAGCAGCGTAGTTTTCAGCGGGAGCTCCTACAATGAGCAGTTCTTC. This encodes CASSVVFSGSSYNEQFF.